This TCR beta chain was captured by sequencing in a study of T cell changes during pregnancy in multiple sclerosis. Only in-frame clones appear in the TCRdb table, and some are missing; sequencing was by immunoSEQ multiplex PCR. The table has some 94,000 clones, roughly 90% seen once. Germline V lookup: CDR1 SGHVS, CDR2 FNYEAQ. The CDR3 is made up of 17 amino acids. Losses at the gene ends were 3 bases for V and 12 bases for J; bases not matched to a gene: 17. This clone was found once. Sequenced here: peripheral blood, sampled in the first trimester of pregnancy. The clonotype was recovered from a female donor in good health, enrolled as a control in a pregnancy study. V gene TRBV7-6 combines with J gene TRBJ2-1; 10 bases map to TRBD1. CDR3 DNA sequence: TGTGCCAGCAGCTTCCCTACTGACAGGGGGCTGGTTGGTGGGCAGTTCTTC. It codes for CASSFPTDRGLVGGQFF.